This T cell receptor (beta chain) was sequenced in a study of preoperative IRX-2 immunotherapy in early breast cancer. The sample's treatment: preoperative locoregional IRX-2 cytokine immunotherapy. Preoperative locoregional IRX-2 cytokine immunotherapy was tested in the phase Ib source study. Repertoires were generated with immunoSEQ multiplex PCR, while TCRdb's copy carries only in-frame clones and drops some. The table lists roughly 57,000 clones, roughly 95% of them singletons. This sample was gathered from a patient treated with IRX-2 immunotherapy. The clonotype was recovered from a human donor with breast cancer.

The CDR3, as DNA: TGTGCCAGCAGCTCCCCCTCTGGGGGGGATTGGCTGTTCTTC. This sequence encodes CASSSPSGGDWLFF. This chain joins TRBV7-3 and TRBJ2-1; 7 positions match TRBD2. CDR1 is SGHTA and CDR2 is FQGTGA in the germline V gene. V dropped 4 bases and J dropped 15; count of bases not matched to a gene: 15. The CDR3 consists of 14 residues.